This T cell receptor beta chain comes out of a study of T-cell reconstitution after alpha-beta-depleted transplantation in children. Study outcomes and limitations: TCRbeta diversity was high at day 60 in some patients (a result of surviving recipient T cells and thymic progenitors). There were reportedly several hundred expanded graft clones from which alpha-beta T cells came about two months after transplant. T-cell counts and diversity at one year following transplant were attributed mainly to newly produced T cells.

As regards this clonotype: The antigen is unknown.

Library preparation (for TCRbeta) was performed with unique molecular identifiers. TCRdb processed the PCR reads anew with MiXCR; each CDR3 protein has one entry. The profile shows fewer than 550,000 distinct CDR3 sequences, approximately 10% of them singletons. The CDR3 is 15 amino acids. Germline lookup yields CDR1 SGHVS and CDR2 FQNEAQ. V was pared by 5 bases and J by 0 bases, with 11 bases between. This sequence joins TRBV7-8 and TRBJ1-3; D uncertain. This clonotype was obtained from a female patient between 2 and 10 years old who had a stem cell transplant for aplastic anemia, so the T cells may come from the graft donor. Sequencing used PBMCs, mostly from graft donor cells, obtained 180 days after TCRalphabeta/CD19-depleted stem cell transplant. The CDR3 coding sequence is TGTGCCAGCAGCCAGACGGAGCACTCTGGAAACACCATATATTTT. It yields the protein CASSQTEHSGNTIYF.